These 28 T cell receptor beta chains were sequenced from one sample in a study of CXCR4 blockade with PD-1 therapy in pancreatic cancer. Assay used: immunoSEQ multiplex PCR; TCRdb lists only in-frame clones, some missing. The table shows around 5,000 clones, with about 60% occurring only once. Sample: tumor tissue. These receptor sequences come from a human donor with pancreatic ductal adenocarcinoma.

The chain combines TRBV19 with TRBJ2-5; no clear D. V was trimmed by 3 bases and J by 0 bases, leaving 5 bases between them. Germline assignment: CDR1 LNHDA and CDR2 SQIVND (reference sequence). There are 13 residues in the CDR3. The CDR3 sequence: CASSIQNQETQYF. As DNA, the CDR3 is TGTGCCAGTAGTATCCAGAACCAAGAGACCCAGTACTTC.

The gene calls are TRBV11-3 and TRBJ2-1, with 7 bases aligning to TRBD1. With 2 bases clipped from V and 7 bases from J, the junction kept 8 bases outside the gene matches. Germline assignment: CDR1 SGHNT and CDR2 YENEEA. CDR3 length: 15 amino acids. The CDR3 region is CASSLKSGQYNEQFF. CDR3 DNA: TGTGCCAGCAGCTTAAAATCGGGACAGTATAATGAGCAGTTCTTC.

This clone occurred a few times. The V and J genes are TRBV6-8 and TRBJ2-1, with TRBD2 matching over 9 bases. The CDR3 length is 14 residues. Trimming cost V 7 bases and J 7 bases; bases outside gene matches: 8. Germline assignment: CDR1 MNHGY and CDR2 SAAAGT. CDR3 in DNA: TGTGCCAGCAACTTTACTAGCGGGCGAAATGAGCAGTTCTTC. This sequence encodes CASNFTSGRNEQFF.

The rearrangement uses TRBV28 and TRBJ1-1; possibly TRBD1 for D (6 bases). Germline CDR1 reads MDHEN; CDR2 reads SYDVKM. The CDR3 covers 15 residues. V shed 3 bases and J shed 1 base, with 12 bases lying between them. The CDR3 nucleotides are TGTGCCAGCAGTTTGTTCGGACAGACGAACACTGAAGCTTTCTTT. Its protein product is CASSLFGQTNTEAFF.

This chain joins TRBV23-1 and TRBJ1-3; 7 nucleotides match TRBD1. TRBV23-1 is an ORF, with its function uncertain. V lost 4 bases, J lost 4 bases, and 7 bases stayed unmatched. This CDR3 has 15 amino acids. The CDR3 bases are TGCGCCAGCAGTCCACCCTCGGGACAGGGAAACACCATATATTTT. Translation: CASSPPSGQGNTIYF.

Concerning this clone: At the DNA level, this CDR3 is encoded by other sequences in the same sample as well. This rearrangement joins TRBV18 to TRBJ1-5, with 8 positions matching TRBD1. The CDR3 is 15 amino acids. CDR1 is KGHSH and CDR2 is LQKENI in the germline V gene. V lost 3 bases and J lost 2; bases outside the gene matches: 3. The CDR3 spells CASSPDRGGNQPQHF. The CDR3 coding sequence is TGTGCCAGCTCACCCGACAGGGGAGGCAATCAGCCCCAGCATTTT.

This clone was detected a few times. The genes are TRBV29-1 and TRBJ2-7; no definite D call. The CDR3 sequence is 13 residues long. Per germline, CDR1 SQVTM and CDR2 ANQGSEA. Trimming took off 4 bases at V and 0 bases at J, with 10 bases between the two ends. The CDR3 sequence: CSVGLTLSYEQYF. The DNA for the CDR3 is TGCAGCGTTGGACTCACCCTCTCCTACGAGCAGTACTTC.

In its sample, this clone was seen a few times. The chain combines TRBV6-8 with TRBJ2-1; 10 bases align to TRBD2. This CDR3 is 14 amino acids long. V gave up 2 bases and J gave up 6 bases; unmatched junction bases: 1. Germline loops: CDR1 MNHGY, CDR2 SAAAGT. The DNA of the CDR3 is TGTGCCAGCAGTTACACTAGCGGGATCAATGAGCAGTTCTTC. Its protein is CASSYTSGINEQFF.

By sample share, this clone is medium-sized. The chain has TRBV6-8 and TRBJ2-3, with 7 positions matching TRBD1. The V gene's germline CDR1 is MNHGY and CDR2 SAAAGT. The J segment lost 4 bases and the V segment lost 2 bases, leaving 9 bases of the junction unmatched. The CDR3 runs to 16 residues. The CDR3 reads CASSYGGQDLADTQYF. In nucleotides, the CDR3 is TGTGCCAGCAGTTACGGTGGACAGGACTTAGCAGATACGCAGTATTTT.

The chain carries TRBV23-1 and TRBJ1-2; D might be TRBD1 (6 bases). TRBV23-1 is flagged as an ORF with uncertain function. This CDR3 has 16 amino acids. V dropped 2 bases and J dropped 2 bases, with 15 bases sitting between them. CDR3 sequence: CASSQTGAQTNYGYTF. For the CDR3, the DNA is TGCGCCAGCAGTCAAACGGGGGCCCAGACGAACTATGGCTACACCTTC.

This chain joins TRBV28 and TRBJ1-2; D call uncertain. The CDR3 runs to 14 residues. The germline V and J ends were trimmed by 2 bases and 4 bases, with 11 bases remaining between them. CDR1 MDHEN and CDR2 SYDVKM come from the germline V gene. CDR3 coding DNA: TGTGCCAGCAGTTTACAAGTTTCAGTCTATGGCTACACCTTC. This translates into CASSLQVSVYGYTF.

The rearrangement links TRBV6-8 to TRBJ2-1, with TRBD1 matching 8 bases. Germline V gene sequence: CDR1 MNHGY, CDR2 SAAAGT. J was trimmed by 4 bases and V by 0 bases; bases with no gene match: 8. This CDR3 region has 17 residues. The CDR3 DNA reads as TGTGCCAGCAGTTACTCACCGGCGACAGGGGTATACAATGAGCAGTTCTTC. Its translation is CASSYSPATGVYNEQFF.

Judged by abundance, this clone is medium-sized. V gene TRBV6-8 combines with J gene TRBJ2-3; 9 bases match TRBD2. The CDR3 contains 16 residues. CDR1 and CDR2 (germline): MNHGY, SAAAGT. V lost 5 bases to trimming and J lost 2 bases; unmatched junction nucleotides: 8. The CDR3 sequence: CASSDRLAVYTDTQYF. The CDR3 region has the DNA TGTGCCAGCAGTGACCGACTAGCGGTGTACACAGATACGCAGTATTTT.

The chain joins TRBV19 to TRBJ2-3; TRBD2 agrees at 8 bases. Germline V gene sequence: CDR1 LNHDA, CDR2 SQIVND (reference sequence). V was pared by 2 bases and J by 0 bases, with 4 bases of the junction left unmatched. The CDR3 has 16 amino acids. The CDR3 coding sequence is TGTGCCAGTAGTATACCTAGCGGGTCTAGCACAGATACGCAGTATTTT. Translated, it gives CASSIPSGSSTDTQYF.

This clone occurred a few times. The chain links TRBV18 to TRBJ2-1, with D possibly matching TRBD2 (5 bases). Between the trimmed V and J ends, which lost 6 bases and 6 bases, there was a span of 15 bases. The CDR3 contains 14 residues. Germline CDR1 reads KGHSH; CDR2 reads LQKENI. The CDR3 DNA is TGTGCCAGCTCGTTAGGCGCGGGTAGCAATGAGCAGTTCTTC. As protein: CASSLGAGSNEQFF.

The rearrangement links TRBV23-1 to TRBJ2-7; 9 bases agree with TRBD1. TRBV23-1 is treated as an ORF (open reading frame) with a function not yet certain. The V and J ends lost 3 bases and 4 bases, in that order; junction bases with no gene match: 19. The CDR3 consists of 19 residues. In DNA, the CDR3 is TGCGCCAGCAGTCACCCGGGACCGAGACAGGACAGGGGCCTTTACGAGCAGTACTTC. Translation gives CASSHPGPRQDRGLYEQYF.

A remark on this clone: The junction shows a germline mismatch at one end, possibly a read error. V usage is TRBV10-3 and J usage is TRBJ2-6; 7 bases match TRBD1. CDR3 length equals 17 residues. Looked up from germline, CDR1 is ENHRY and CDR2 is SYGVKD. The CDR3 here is CTISDEGAIAGANVLTF. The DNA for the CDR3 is TGTACCATCAGTGATGAGGGGGCGATAGCTGGGGCCAACGTCCTGACTTTC.

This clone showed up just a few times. The CDR3 DNA reads TGTGCCAGCAGTTTTGGCGGGGGCCCCATTTACGGCAATGAGCAGTTCTTC. Its protein product is CASSFGGGPIYGNEQFF. This chain joins TRBV27 and TRBJ2-1, with D maybe TRBD2 (7 bases). Germline V CDR1 and CDR2: MNHEY, SMNVEV (reference sequence). Trimming stripped 3 bases from V and 6 bases from J, with 21 bases between. This CDR3 is 17 amino acids long.

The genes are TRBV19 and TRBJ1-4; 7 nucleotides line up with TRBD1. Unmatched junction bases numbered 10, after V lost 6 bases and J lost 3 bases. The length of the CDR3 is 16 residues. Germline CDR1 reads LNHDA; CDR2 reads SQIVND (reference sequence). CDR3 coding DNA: TGTGCCAGTAGCGGGTACTCGGGACAGTCTAATGAAAAACTGTTTTTT. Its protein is CASSGYSGQSNEKLFF.

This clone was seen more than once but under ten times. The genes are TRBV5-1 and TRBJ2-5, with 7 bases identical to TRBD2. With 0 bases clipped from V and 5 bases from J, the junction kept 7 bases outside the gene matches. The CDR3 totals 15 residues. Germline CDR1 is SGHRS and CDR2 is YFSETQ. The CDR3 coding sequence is TGCGCCAGCAGCTTGGGTGGGAGGGCCCTTGAGACCCAGTACTTC. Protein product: CASSLGGRALETQYF.

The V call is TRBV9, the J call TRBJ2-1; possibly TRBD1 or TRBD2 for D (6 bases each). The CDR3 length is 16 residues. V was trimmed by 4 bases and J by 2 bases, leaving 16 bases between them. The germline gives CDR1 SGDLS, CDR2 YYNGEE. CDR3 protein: CASSPVRRGTYNEQFF. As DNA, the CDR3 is TGTGCCAGCAGCCCCGTGAGGAGGGGGACCTACAATGAGCAGTTCTTC.

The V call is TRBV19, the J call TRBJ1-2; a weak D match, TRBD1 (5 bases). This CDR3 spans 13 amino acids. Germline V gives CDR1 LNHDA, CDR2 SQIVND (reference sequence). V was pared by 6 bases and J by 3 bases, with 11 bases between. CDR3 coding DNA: TGTGCCAGTAGCTTGGGGGGGGACTATGGCTACACCTTC. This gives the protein CASSLGGDYGYTF.

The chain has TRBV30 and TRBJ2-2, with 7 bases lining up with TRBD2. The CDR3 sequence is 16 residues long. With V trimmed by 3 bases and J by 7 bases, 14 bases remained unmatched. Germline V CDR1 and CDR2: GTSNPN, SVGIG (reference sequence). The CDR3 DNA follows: TGTGCCTGGAGCCGCGGGCTAGCGGCCGGGGGCGGGGAGCTGTTTTTT. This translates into CAWSRGLAAGGGELFF.

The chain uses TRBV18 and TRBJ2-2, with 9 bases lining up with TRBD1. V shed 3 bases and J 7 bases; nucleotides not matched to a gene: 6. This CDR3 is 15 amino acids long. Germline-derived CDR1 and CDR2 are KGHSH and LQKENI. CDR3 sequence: CASSPATGGIGELFF. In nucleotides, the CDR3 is TGTGCCAGCTCACCGGCTACAGGGGGCATCGGGGAGCTGTTTTTT.

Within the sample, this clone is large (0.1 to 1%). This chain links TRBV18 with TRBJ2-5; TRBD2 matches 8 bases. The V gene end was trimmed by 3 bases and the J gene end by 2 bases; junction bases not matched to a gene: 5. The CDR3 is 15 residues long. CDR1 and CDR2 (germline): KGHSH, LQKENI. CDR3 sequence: CASSPPTSGQETQYF. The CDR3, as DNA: TGTGCCAGCTCACCCCCTACTAGCGGACAAGAGACCCAGTACTTC.

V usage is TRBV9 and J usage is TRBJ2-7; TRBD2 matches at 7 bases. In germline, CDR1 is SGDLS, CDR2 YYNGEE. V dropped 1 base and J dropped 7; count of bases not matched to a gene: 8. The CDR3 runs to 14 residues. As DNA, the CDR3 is TGTGCCAGCAGCGTAACTAGCGACACTCGGGAGCAGTACTTC. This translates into CASSVTSDTREQYF.

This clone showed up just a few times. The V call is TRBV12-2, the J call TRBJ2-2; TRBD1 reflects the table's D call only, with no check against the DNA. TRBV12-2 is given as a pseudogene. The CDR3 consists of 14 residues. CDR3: CAGEGGFNTGELFF. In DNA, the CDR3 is TGTGCCGGGGAAGGGGGATTCAACACCGGGGAGCTGTTTTTT.

The CDR3 reads CASSPPVIETQYF. The CDR3 coding sequence is TGTGCCAGCTCACCACCGGTTATTGAGACCCAGTACTTC. The genes are TRBV18 and TRBJ2-5; D gene unclear. CDR3 size: 13 residues. CDR1 is KGHSH, CDR2 LQKENI, per germline. V shed 0 bases and J shed 5 bases, with 7 bases lying between them.